This record concerns one TCR beta chain sequence. These data belong to a study of T cells in Graves' hyperthyroidism and ophthalmopathy. Germline V gene lookup returns CDR1 MNHNS and CDR2 SASEGT. The CDR3 contains 15 residues. The J segment lost 3 bases and the V segment lost 7 bases, leaving 4 bases of the junction unmatched. What was amplified from RNA transcripts were TCR beta CDR3 regions. TCR CDR3 underwent first-round RT-PCR with the HTBI primer set. TCRdb reprocessed the multiplex PCR reads via MiXCR and lists one record per CDR3 protein. Of approximately 620,000 distinct CDR3 sequences detected, roughly 16% appear once; the ten largest clones hold roughly 3.4%.

The sequenced sample consisted of blood. This TCR came from a woman in her thirties or forties with Graves' ophthalmopathy. This chain joins TRBV6-1 and TRBJ2-2; 11 bases align to TRBD1. The CDR3 bases are TGTGCCAGCAAAGGACAGGGGGCGGACACCGGGGAGCTGTTTTTT. Residues: CASKGQGADTGELFF.